The present T cell receptor beta chain was sequenced within a study of cytomegalovirus exposure and HLA in healthy donors. Primers for the PCR totalled 60 Vbeta and 13 Jbeta. Assay used: immunoSEQ multiplex PCR; TCRdb lists only in-frame clones, some missing. The sample records about 130,000 clones, 81% being singletons. The J segment lost 6 bases and the V segment lost 2 bases, leaving 13 bases of the junction unmatched. This CDR3 spans 17 amino acids. Germline V gene sequence: CDR1 LNHNV, CDR2 YYDKDF (reference sequence). V and J are TRBV15 and TRBJ2-7, with 10 bases that match TRBD2. The source is a man aged 18 to 35 in good health and CMV-seropositive. The sample comprised PBMCs. The CDR3 sequence is CATSRIFGTSDLPEQYF. The CDR3 DNA follows: TGTGCCACCAGCAGAATTTTCGGGACTAGCGACCTCCCCGAGCAGTACTTC.